This record concerns one TCR beta chain sequence. Its antigen is still unknown. The data stem from a study of cytomegalovirus exposure and HLA in healthy donors. Overall study findings and caveats: Accurate predictions that matched the HLA-A and HLA-B alleles of most subjects were reportedly made from TCR beta sequences. Some TCR beta chains (over 150 of them) were listed as cytomegalovirus-associated.

The primer mix had 60 Vbeta and 13 Jbeta primers. The protocol was immunoSEQ multiplex PCR, while the TCRdb copy is restricted to in-frame clones and leaves out a portion. This table holds around 180,000 clones, around 80% found once. The CDR3 runs 15 residues. From germline, CDR1 is SEHNR and CDR2 FQNEAQ (reference sequence). The junction had 5 bases not matched to a gene; V was cut back by 5 bases and J by 3 bases. The chain has TRBV7-9 and TRBJ2-1; 9 bases fit TRBD2. This receptor was taken from a woman aged 40-49 years in good health and CMV-seronegative. The specimen sequenced was PBMCs. CDR3 bases: TGTGCCAGCAGCGCGGCTAGCGGGAACTACAATGAGCAGTTCTTC. Its translation is CASSAASGNYNEQFF.